Below, 30 T cell receptor beta chains from the same sample are listed, as sequenced in a study of cytomegalovirus exposure and HLA in healthy donors. PCR involved 60 Vbeta and 13 Jbeta primers. Method: immunoSEQ multiplex PCR; TCRdb's copy keeps in-frame clones and lacks some. The table includes about 200,000 clones, about 81% detected once. The specimen was PBMCs. The receptors derive from a man younger than 30 in good health and CMV-seronegative.

The chain couples TRBV5-1 to TRBJ2-7; TRBD1 agrees at 8 bases. Germline CDR1 reads SGHRS; CDR2 reads YFSETQ. The CDR3 extends over 12 amino acids. The V gene end was trimmed by 3 bases and the J gene end by 6 bases; junction bases not matched to a gene: 2. CDR3 in amino acids: CASSSDRVEQYF. CDR3 sequence (DNA): TGCGCCAGCAGCTCGGACAGGGTCGAGCAGTACTTC.

In DNA form, the CDR3 reads TGCGCCAGCAGCCGGGATATCGGGGAGCTGTTTTTT. This sequence encodes CASSRDIGELFF. The chain carries TRBV10-2 and TRBJ2-2; tentatively, D is TRBD2 (5 bases). Per the germline V gene, CDR1 is WSHSY and CDR2 is SAAADI. Trimming took off 6 bases at V and 7 bases at J, with 9 bases between the two ends. This CDR3 is 12 amino acids long.

The rearrangement links TRBV4-3 to TRBJ2-1; weak D call: TRBD2 (5 bases). The CDR3 is 19 amino acids. Per germline, CDR1 LGHNA and CDR2 YSLEER. The germline V and J ends were trimmed by 0 bases and 0 bases, with 18 bases remaining between them. CDR3 nucleotides: TGCGCCAGCAGCCAAGAATTCGGGGTCGTCACGAGCTCCTACAATGAGCAGTTCTTC. Its translation is CASSQEFGVVTSSYNEQFF.

V is TRBV29-1 and J is TRBJ1-1; possibly TRBD1 for D (6 bases). Germline CDR1 SQVTM, CDR2 ANQGSEA. This CDR3 comprises 12 residues. Trimming took 7 bases from V and 0 from J, leaving 9 bases between them. CDR3 loop: CSAGVLNTEAFF. The DNA for the CDR3 is TGCAGCGCAGGGGTCCTGAACACTGAAGCTTTCTTT. The entire variable domain, with the rest obtained from reference TRBV29-1 and TRBJ1-1, is as follows: SAVISQKPSRDICQRGTSLTIQCQVDSQVTMMFWYRQQPGQSLTLIATANQGSEATYESGFVIDKFPISRPNLTFSTLTVSNMSPEDSSIYLCSAGVLNTEAFFGQGTRLTVV.

As for this clone: The sample contains more than one DNA sequence encoding this CDR3. V usage is TRBV5-1 and J usage is TRBJ2-7; 8 positions agree with TRBD2. The CDR3 sequence is 14 residues long. Germline V gene lookup returns CDR1 SGHRS and CDR2 YFSETQ. With V trimmed by 4 bases and J by 2 bases, 5 bases remained unmatched. The CDR3 sequence is CASSPRGATYEQYF. CDR3 in DNA: TGCGCCAGCAGCCCGCGGGGGGCGACCTACGAGCAGTACTTC.

The chain recombines TRBV6-6 with TRBJ2-7, with D possibly being TRBD1 (6 bases). V was clipped by 7 bases and J by 1 base, with 17 bases between them. CDR1 is MNHNY, CDR2 SVGAGI, per germline (reference sequence). The CDR3 length is 15 residues. CDR3 amino acids: CASNANRDTSYEQYF. CDR3 bases: TGTGCCAGCAACGCCAACAGGGATACATCCTACGAGCAGTACTTC.

The chain employs TRBV6-6 and TRBJ1-2, with a weak D call TRBD1 (6 bases). The V end was cut by 7 bases, the J end by 1 base, with 16 bases between. CDR1 MNHNY and CDR2 SVGAGI come from the germline V gene (reference sequence). This CDR3 contains 15 residues. The CDR3 DNA is TGTGCCAGCACACTAGGACAGTTCGATAACTATGGCTACACCTTC. This translates into CASTLGQFDNYGYTF.

The CDR3 DNA is TGCGCCAGCAGCCAACTAATAGCAGGGGTTGCTAATGAAAAACTGTTTTTT. This sequence encodes CASSQLIAGVANEKLFF. This sequence joins TRBV4-1 and TRBJ1-4; D may be TRBD1 (6 bases). This CDR3 spans 17 amino acids. Germline assignment: CDR1 MGHRA and CDR2 YSYEKL. The V gene lost 2 bases and the J gene lost 3 bases, with 16 bases spanning the gap.

The V gene is TRBV2, the J gene TRBJ2-1; 8 positions agree with TRBD2. Looked up from germline, CDR1 is SNHLY and CDR2 is FYNNEI. J was trimmed by 8 bases and V by 4 bases; bases with no gene match: 13. CDR3 length: 16 amino acids. The CDR3 DNA sequence: TGTGCCAGCAGTGGATTTGGGCTAGCGGGTGGCTATGAGCAGTTCTTC. This sequence encodes CASSGFGLAGGYEQFF.

The chain uses TRBV7-8 and TRBJ1-1; TRBD1 might be the D (6 bases). Germline V gene sequence: CDR1 SGHVS, CDR2 FQNEAQ. The CDR3 loop spans 14 amino acids. Between the trimmed V and J ends, which lost 1 base and 10 bases, there was a span of 16 bases. CDR3: CASSLDRQAPGAFF. Here the CDR3 DNA reads TGTGCCAGCAGCTTAGACCGACAGGCACCGGGAGCTTTCTTT.

The chain joins TRBV7-2 to TRBJ2-1; TRBD2 aligns across 9 bases. CDR3 length: 19 residues. With V trimmed by 4 bases and J by 5 bases, 18 bases remained unmatched. The germline V gene encodes CDR1 SGHTA and CDR2 FQGNSA. The DNA for the CDR3 is TGTGCCAGCAGCTCTTCCGATGCGGCGGGAGGGTGGTACGACAATGAGCAGTTCTTC. Protein sequence: CASSSSDAAGGWYDNEQFF.

CDR3 bases: TGTGCCAGCAGTTTTTCCCCCAGCGGGAGTATCTACAATGAGCAGTTCTTC. Protein sequence: CASSFSPSGSIYNEQFF. This chain connects TRBV27 to TRBJ2-1; TRBD2 matches 8 bases. There are 17 residues in the CDR3. The germline V gene encodes CDR1 MNHEY and CDR2 SMNVEV (reference sequence). J was trimmed by 3 bases and V by 3 bases; bases with no gene match: 10.

J is TRBJ1-6 and V is TRBV7-2; D remains ambiguous. The CDR3 consists of 14 residues. Germline assignment: CDR1 SGHTA and CDR2 FQGNSA. The V and J ends lost 2 bases and 7 bases respectively, with 9 bases between them. In nucleotides, the CDR3 is TGTGCCAGCAGCTTACAAACACCCAATTCACCCCTCCACTTT. Amino acid sequence: CASSLQTPNSPLHF.

The J gene is TRBJ1-2, the V gene TRBV11-2; a possible D gene is TRBD1 (5 bases). Trimming cost V 2 bases and J 5 bases, with 9 bases left between them. This CDR3 has 13 amino acids. Germline CDR1 and CDR2: SGHAT and FQNNGV. CDR3 amino acids: CASSLLQAYGYTF. The CDR3 DNA reads as TGTGCCAGCAGCTTACTACAGGCGTATGGCTACACCTTC.

The chain has TRBV7-9 and TRBJ2-5; tentative D call: TRBD1 (6 bases). Germline values: CDR1 SEHNR, CDR2 FQNEAQ (reference sequence). The CDR3 is 13 amino acids. V was shortened by 3 bases and J by 4 bases, with 9 bases between the two germline ends. For the CDR3, the DNA is TGTGCCAGCAGCTTGGGGACACCAGAGACCCAGTACTTC. Translated, it gives CASSLGTPETQYF.

The V call is TRBV5-6, the J call TRBJ2-5; weak D call: TRBD2 (5 bases). This CDR3 spans 16 amino acids. Trimming left V 0 bases short and J 5 bases short, with 17 bases between. The V gene's germline CDR1 is SGHDT and CDR2 YYEEEE. The CDR3 DNA follows: TGTGCCAGCAGCTTGGCGCTAGCATCTCTGGGGGAGACCCAGTACTTC. This encodes CASSLALASLGETQYF.

The DNA of the CDR3 is TGTGCCAGCAGCCCCGGTTACGGGGAGCTGTTTTTT. This sequence encodes CASSPGYGELFF. V usage is TRBV5-6 and J usage is TRBJ2-2; D is ambiguous. The CDR3 contains 12 residues. The V end lost 4 bases, the J end lost 7 bases, and 8 bases lay between the germline ends. CDR1 and CDR2 (germline): SGHDT, YYEEEE. Using reference TRBV5-6 and TRBJ2-2 for the parts outside the CDR3, the full variable domain is DAGVTQSPTHLIKTRGQQVTLRCSPKSGHDTVSWYQQALGQGPQFIFQYYEEEERQRGNFPDRFSGHQFPNYSSELNVNALLLGDSALYLCASSPGYGELFFGEGSRLTVL.

The chain has TRBV10-2 and TRBJ2-7; 8 nucleotides align to TRBD1. From germline, CDR1 is WSHSY and CDR2 SAAADI. After removal of 5 bases from V and 3 bases from J, the junction contained 3 bases not matched to a gene. The CDR3 consists of 13 residues. The CDR3 loop is CASSRDRGYEQYF. The CDR3 coding sequence is TGCGCCAGCAGTCGAGACAGGGGCTACGAGCAGTACTTC.

The chain has TRBV4-3 and TRBJ1-3; D is possibly TRBD1 (5 bases). Germline assignment: CDR1 LGHNA and CDR2 YSLEER. The CDR3 is made up of 17 amino acids. Trimming shortened V by 2 bases and J by 0 bases, and 14 bases separated the two germline ends. The CDR3 here is CASSQQGPSSSGNTIYF. In nucleotides, the CDR3 is TGCGCCAGCAGCCAACAGGGCCCATCAAGCTCTGGAAACACCATATATTTT.

For this clone: Distinct nucleotide sequences in the sample also encode this CDR3. The V and J genes are TRBV29-1 and TRBJ2-1; 13 nucleotides align to TRBD2. CDR3 size: 13 residues. V dropped 7 bases and J dropped 7; count of bases not matched to a gene: 4. CDR1 SQVTM and CDR2 ANQGSEA come from the germline V gene. The CDR3 spells CSAGLAGPNEQFF. CDR3 bases: TGCAGCGCGGGACTAGCGGGACCTAATGAGCAGTTCTTC.

The J gene is TRBJ1-1, the V gene TRBV7-9, with 11 bases aligning to TRBD1. The germline gives CDR1 SEHNR, CDR2 FQNEAQ (reference sequence). CDR3 length: 17 residues. After removal of 1 base from V and 5 bases from J, the junction contained 9 bases not matched to a gene. The CDR3 bases are TGTGCCAGCAGCTTAGGTTTTGGACAGGGGGCAAGTACTGAAGCTTTCTTT. Protein product: CASSLGFGQGASTEAFF.

This clone was seen only a few times. Mismatch with germline at one junction end may stem from a read error. The gene calls are TRBV7-7 and TRBJ2-5, with TRBD1 matching over 7 bases. This CDR3 is 16 amino acids long. Looked up from germline, CDR1 is SSHAT and CDR2 is FNYEAQ (reference sequence). CDR3 nucleotide sequence: TGTGCTAGCAGCTCCAATCAGGGGGAAAGGTCGGAGACCCAGTACTTC. This translates into CASSSNQGERSETQYF.

The rearrangement uses TRBV28 and TRBJ2-3, with a tentative D call TRBD2 (6 bases). Trimming left V 7 bases short and J 6 bases short, with 20 bases between. Germline V gene lookup returns CDR1 MDHEN and CDR2 SYDVKM. The CDR3 length is 15 residues. CDR3: CASNPSGTSRDTQYF. CDR3 DNA sequence: TGTGCCAGCAACCCCAGCGGAACTAGCCGGGATACGCAGTATTTT.

The chain carries TRBV5-4 and TRBJ1-6; 8 bases match TRBD1. J lost 10 bases, V lost 7 bases, and 7 bases had no gene match. Germline values: CDR1 SGHNT, CDR2 YYREEE (reference sequence). This CDR3 has 13 residues. The CDR3 DNA is TGTGCCAGCTCCGGACAGGGTAAATCACCCCTCCACTTT. Its translation: CASSGQGKSPLHF.

This chain joins TRBV4-1 and TRBJ2-5; a weak D match, TRBD1 (5 bases). In germline, CDR1 is MGHRA, CDR2 YSYEKL. Trimming removed 0 bases from V and 5 bases from J, with 13 bases in between. CDR3 length equals 15 residues. CDR3 DNA: TGCGCCAGCAGCCAAGATAAAACGAAGGGGGAGACCCAGTACTTC. This sequence encodes CASSQDKTKGETQYF.

V is TRBV29-1 and J is TRBJ2-7; tentatively, D is TRBD1 (5 bases). The CDR3 runs to 14 residues. Looked up from germline, CDR1 is SQVTM and CDR2 is ANQGSEA. Deletions cut 2 bases from V and 2 bases from J, with 13 bases between. The chain's CDR3 is CSVEHPGQAYEQYF. For the CDR3, the DNA is TGCAGCGTTGAACACCCCGGACAAGCCTACGAGCAGTACTTC.

This clone was observed a single time. This chain uses TRBV5-6 with TRBJ2-4, with D possibly being TRBD2 (5 bases). The CDR3 covers 14 residues. The germline CDR1 and CDR2 sequences are SGHDT and YYEEEE. The ends were cut back, 3 bases at V and 2 bases at J, with 9 bases in the middle. CDR3 in amino acids: CASSSGITKNIQYF. The CDR3 DNA is TGTGCCAGCAGCTCGGGGATTACCAAAAACATTCAGTACTTC.

The rearrangement joins TRBV25-1 to TRBJ2-1; tentatively, D is TRBD1 (5 bases). The CDR3 is 13 residues long. The germline V gene encodes CDR1 MGHDK and CDR2 SYGVNS. The V end lost 3 bases, the J end lost 9 bases, and 12 bases lay between the germline ends. The DNA of the CDR3 is TGTGCCAGCAGTGACAGGGCTCTATCTGAGCAGTTCTTC. This gives the protein CASSDRALSEQFF.

The chain carries TRBV10-2 and TRBJ2-7, with 7 nucleotides matching TRBD1. Germline CDR1 and CDR2: WSHSY and SAAADI. The trim removed 4 bases at V and 5 bases at J, leaving 5 bases unmatched. The CDR3 consists of 13 residues. DNA of the CDR3: TGCGCCAGCAGTGGACAGGGAAGGGACGAGCAGTACTTC. This encodes CASSGQGRDEQYF.

CDR3 protein: CASSHDRTLLYEQYF. CDR3 coding DNA: TGCGCCAGCAGCCATGACAGGACCCTCCTCTACGAGCAGTACTTC. The chain has TRBV4-3 and TRBJ2-7; D perhaps matches TRBD1 (6 bases). This CDR3 region has 15 residues. Germline loops: CDR1 LGHNA, CDR2 YSLEER. V was trimmed by 3 bases and J by 3 bases, leaving 15 bases between them.